These 20 T cell receptor beta chains came from one sample sequenced in a study of identical twins. Each CDR3 protein is one row after TCRdb ran MiXCR on the 5' RACE reads. Of 1.5 million to 2 million distinct CDR3 sequences listed, about 30% are singletons. Sequenced input: cord blood. The origin of the receptors is a newborn girl in good health.

The chain links TRBV5-1 to TRBJ2-7; D not certain. The CDR3 is 13 amino acids. Germline-derived CDR1 and CDR2 are SGHRS and YFSETQ. Trimming removed 0 bases at V and 5 bases at J, with 9 bases between. The DNA of the CDR3 is TGCGCCAGCAGCTTGGAGGCTAACGACGAGCAGTACTTC. It is translated as CASSLEANDEQYF.

This clonotype was detected a few times. V is TRBV7-9 and J is TRBJ2-1; 12 nucleotides agree with TRBD2. The CDR3 is made up of 17 amino acids. Trimming took 6 bases from V and 5 from J; bases not matched to a gene: 11. CDR1 SEHNR and CDR2 FQNEAQ come from the germline V gene (reference sequence). The CDR3 sequence: CASSIPRLAGVNNEQFF. In DNA form, the CDR3 reads TGTGCCAGCAGTATTCCCCGACTAGCGGGAGTTAACAATGAGCAGTTCTTC.

The chain uses TRBV28 and TRBJ2-5; D is possibly TRBD1 or TRBD2 (5 bases each). From germline, CDR1 is MDHEN and CDR2 SYDVKM. The CDR3 consists of 13 residues. The V and J ends lost 7 bases and 2 bases respectively, with 11 bases between them. In DNA, the CDR3 is TGTGCCAGCATAGAGGGGTCTCAAGAGACCCAGTACTTC. The encoded protein is CASIEGSQETQYF. The variable domain in full, with the rest retrieved from reference TRBV28 and TRBJ2-5, is DVKVTQSSRYLVKRTGEKVFLECVQDMDHENMFWYRQDPGLGLRLIYFSYDVKMKEKGDIPEGYSVSREKKERFSLILESASTNQTSMYLCASIEGSQETQYFGPGTRLLVL.

This clonotype was picked up a small number of times. The rearrangement uses TRBV5-1 and TRBJ2-3; 16 bases line up with TRBD2. The V gene end was trimmed by 2 bases and the J gene end by 4 bases; junction bases not matched to a gene: 4. CDR1 and CDR2 from the germline V gene are SGHRS and YFSETQ. CDR3 length: 17 residues. The CDR3 DNA follows: TGCGCCAGCAGCTTCGGGACTAGCGGGAGGGCCGCAGATACGCAGTATTTT. Residues: CASSFGTSGRAADTQYF.

V usage is TRBV27 and J usage is TRBJ2-1; tentatively, D is TRBD2 (6 bases). Germline V gene data show CDR1 as MNHEY and CDR2 as SMNVEV (reference sequence). With 0 bases removed from V and 10 bases from J, the gap between germline ends came to 16 bases. The CDR3 extends over 15 amino acids. The CDR3 region is CASSLSFGGAYEQFF. The CDR3 bases are TGTGCCAGCAGTTTATCGTTCGGAGGGGCCTACGAGCAGTTCTTC.

The chain uses TRBV6-1 and TRBJ1-4; D is uncertain. The CDR3 length is 13 residues. V dropped 6 bases and J dropped 0 bases, with 5 bases sitting between them. Germline CDR1 and CDR2: MNHNS and SASEGT. CDR3 amino acids: CASRVATNEKLFF. DNA for the CDR3: TGTGCCAGCAGAGTCGCAACTAATGAAAAACTGTTTTTT.

The chain has TRBV29-1 and TRBJ2-3, with D perhaps assigned TRBD1 or TRBD2 (5 bases each). Trimming took off 7 bases at V and 2 bases at J, with 16 bases between the two ends. This CDR3 region has 14 residues. Germline CDR1 reads SQVTM; CDR2 reads ANQGSEA. The CDR3 region is CSALPAGTTDTQYF. CDR3 bases: TGCAGCGCCCTCCCGGCAGGGACCACAGATACGCAGTATTTT.

V usage is TRBV20-1 and J usage is TRBJ2-7; 7 positions match TRBD2. Trimming at V came to 3 bases and at J to 7 bases, leaving 6 bases not matched to a gene. The CDR3 totals 12 residues. CDR1 and CDR2 (germline): DFQATT, SNEGSKA (reference sequence). The CDR3 loop reads CSASLAAGEQYF. Written as DNA, the CDR3 is TGCAGTGCTAGTCTAGCGGCGGGAGAGCAGTACTTC.

The gene calls are TRBV6-2 or TRBV6-3 and TRBJ1-5; TRBD1 aligns across 7 bases. Germline V gene lookup returns CDR1 MNHEY and CDR2 SVGEGT. This CDR3 region has 14 residues. After removal of 6 bases from V and 9 bases from J, the junction contained 11 bases not matched to a gene. CDR3 region: CASRAPGGARPQHF. CDR3 bases: TGTGCCAGCAGAGCCCCAGGGGGAGCTCGGCCCCAGCATTTT.

This clonotype was seen more than once but under ten times. The chain uses TRBV11-2 and TRBJ2-1, with 7 bases matching TRBD1. The junction had 7 bases not matched to a gene; V was cut back by 3 bases and J by 2 bases. Germline CDR1 and CDR2: SGHAT and FQNNGV. The CDR3 loop spans 16 amino acids. The CDR3 is CASSFRSGTAYNEQFF. CDR3 DNA sequence: TGTGCCAGCAGCTTCCGGTCCGGGACAGCCTACAATGAGCAGTTCTTC.

The rearrangement links TRBV6-1 to TRBJ1-6; the D is unclear. V was shortened by 6 bases and J by 6 bases, with 12 bases between the two germline ends. This CDR3 comprises 14 residues. Germline CDR1 is MNHNS and CDR2 is SASEGT. This CDR3 is CASRETRSNSPLHF. CDR3 nucleotide sequence: TGTGCCAGCAGGGAGACACGGAGTAATTCACCCCTCCACTTT.

The V gene is TRBV2, the J gene TRBJ2-7; 7 bases are a match to TRBD2. The V and J ends lost 8 bases and 7 bases, in that order; junction bases with no gene match: 14. The germline gives CDR1 SNHLY, CDR2 FYNNEI. The CDR3 loop spans 14 amino acids. The DNA for the CDR3 is TGTGCCAGCCAGCGCGCTAGCGGCTACAATGAGCAGTACTTC. Residues: CASQRASGYNEQYF.

This rearrangement joins TRBV27 to TRBJ2-7, with 10 bases identical to TRBD2. The trim removed 6 bases at V and 3 bases at J, leaving 8 bases unmatched. The CDR3 is made up of 15 amino acids. From germline, CDR1 is MNHEY and CDR2 SMNVEV (reference sequence). Written as DNA, the CDR3 is TGTGCCAGCAGACCAACCGGACTAGCGGTCTACGAGCAGTACTTC. Its protein is CASRPTGLAVYEQYF.

CDR3 region: CASMGQRNQPQHF. The DNA of the CDR3 is TGTGCCAGCATGGGACAACGCAATCAGCCCCAGCATTTT. V gene TRBV6-1 combines with J gene TRBJ1-5; D possibly corresponds to TRBD1 (6 bases). The CDR3 contains 13 residues. V was pared by 7 bases and J by 2 bases, with 9 bases between. The germline CDR1 and CDR2 sequences are MNHNS and SASEGT.

This clonotype has only a few counts. The CDR3 DNA follows: TGCAGTGCTAGTAGCACTGGCTACACCTTC. Protein: CSASSTGYTF. The chain recombines TRBV20-1 with TRBJ1-2; D call uncertain. This CDR3 is 10 amino acids long. V was trimmed by 3 bases and J by 7 bases, leaving 6 bases between them. The germline CDR1 and CDR2 sequences are DFQATT and SNEGSKA (reference sequence).

The chain employs TRBV6-6 and TRBJ2-5, with D possibly matching TRBD2 (5 bases). Germline V gives CDR1 MNHNY, CDR2 SVGAGI (reference sequence). Deletions cut 0 bases from V and 5 bases from J, with 13 bases between. The CDR3 sequence is 15 residues long. The CDR3 DNA is TGTGCCAGCAGTTACTCGAAATCTACTAGGGAGACCCAGTACTTC. Protein product: CASSYSKSTRETQYF.

In this sample, this clonotype turned up a few times. The chain uses TRBV7-2 and TRBJ2-3; 12 nucleotides match TRBD2. The CDR3 totals 17 residues. The trim removed 2 bases at V and 5 bases at J, leaving 8 bases unmatched. Germline CDR1 reads SGHTA; CDR2 reads FQGNSA. The CDR3 is CASSLKLAGGLGDTQYF. The CDR3 bases are TGTGCCAGCAGCTTAAAGCTAGCGGGGGGGTTAGGAGATACGCAGTATTTT. Looking up the rest from reference TRBV7-2 and TRBJ2-3 gives the full variable domain: GAGVSQSPSNKVTEKGKDVELRCDPISGHTALYWYRQSLGQGLEFLIYFQGNSAPDKSGLPSDRFSAERTGGSVSTLTIQRTQQEDSAVYLCASSLKLAGGLGDTQYFGPGTRLTVL.

This clonotype showed up just a few times. This rearrangement joins TRBV6-1 to TRBJ1-1, with a weak D call TRBD1 (5 bases). The CDR3 totals 13 residues. In germline, CDR1 is MNHNS, CDR2 SASEGT. The V end lost 5 bases, the J end lost 4 bases, and 11 bases lay between the germline ends. CDR3 in amino acids: CASSRGESTEAFF. CDR3 sequence (DNA): TGTGCCAGCAGTCGGGGCGAGAGCACTGAAGCTTTCTTT.

This clonotype was counted between two and nine times. The chain links TRBV28 to TRBJ2-1; tentatively, D is TRBD2 (6 bases). CDR1 and CDR2 (germline): MDHEN, SYDVKM. V dropped 5 bases and J dropped 4 bases, with 15 bases sitting between them. This CDR3 has 15 residues. The CDR3 reads CASSTSPLVYNEQFF. The CDR3 DNA reads TGTGCCAGCAGTACTAGCCCCCTAGTATACAATGAGCAGTTCTTC.

This clonotype has ten or more counts. The chain links TRBV7-2 to TRBJ2-7; D ambiguous. The CDR3 has 12 amino acids. Germline loops: CDR1 SGHTA, CDR2 FQGNSA. Trimming took 2 bases from V and 5 from J, leaving 7 bases between them. CDR3 amino acids: CASSLSLHEQYF. Written as DNA, the CDR3 is TGTGCCAGCAGCTTATCTCTGCACGAGCAGTACTTC.